This T cell receptor (beta chain) was sequenced in a study of blood T cell repertoires in COVID-19. Study summary: From the United States, Italy and Spain came samples of acute and convalescent COVID-19. The cDNA or gDNA used as material had been derived from T cells, B-cell-depleted T cells, or PBMCs.

The CDR3 covers 17 residues. CDR1 SGDLS and CDR2 YYNGEE come from the germline V gene. J lost 0 bases, V lost 4 bases, and 7 bases had no gene match. The authors' processing: Reference gene primer amplification in the assay estimated nucleated cell counts. Here immunoSEQ multiplex PCR was the method, and the copy in TCRdb shows in-frame clones only, minus some. V and J calls plus clone size are reproduced from that table; the DNA served to infer D and trimming. The repertoire has 300,000 or so clones, around four fifths of them found once; the top ten carry about 4%. The V and J genes are TRBV9 and TRBJ1-2; 12 bases are a match to TRBD1. The source material was peripheral blood. The receptor was derived from a woman aged 45-60 years with active or convalescent COVID-19. The CDR3 DNA reads as TGTGCCAGCAGCACAGGGACAGGGGGCGCAGCTAACTATGGCTACACCTTC. Encoded protein: CASSTGTGGAANYGYTF.